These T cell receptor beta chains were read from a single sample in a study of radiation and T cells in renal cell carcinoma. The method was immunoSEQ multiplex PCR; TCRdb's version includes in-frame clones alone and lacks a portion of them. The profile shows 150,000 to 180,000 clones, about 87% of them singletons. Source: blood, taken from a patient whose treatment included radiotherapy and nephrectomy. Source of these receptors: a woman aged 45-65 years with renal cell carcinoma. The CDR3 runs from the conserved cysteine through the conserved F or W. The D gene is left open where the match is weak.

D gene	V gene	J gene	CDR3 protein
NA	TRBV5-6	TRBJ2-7	CASSLVASPWDEQYF
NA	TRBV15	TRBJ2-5	CATRFGGSAQETQYF
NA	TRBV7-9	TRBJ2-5	CASSRRSLGFGETQYF
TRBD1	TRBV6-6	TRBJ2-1	CASSLQGEWDEQFF
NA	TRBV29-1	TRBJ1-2	CSVEELDKPPNLYGYTF
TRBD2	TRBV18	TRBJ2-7	CASSPTSGGAYEQYF
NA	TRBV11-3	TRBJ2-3	CASSPNTDTQYF
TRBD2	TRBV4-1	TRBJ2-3	CASSPNWRAGGGTDTQYF
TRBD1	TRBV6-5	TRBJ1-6	CASRDRDNSPLHF
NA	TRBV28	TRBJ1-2	CASSFTRINYGYTF
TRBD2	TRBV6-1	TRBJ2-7	CASSETPGRDYEQYF
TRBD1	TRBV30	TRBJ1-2	CAWADRGIDGYTF
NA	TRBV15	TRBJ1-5	CATSREYTGVNQPQHF
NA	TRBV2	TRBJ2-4	CASSETASPGNIQYF
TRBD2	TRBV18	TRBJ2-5	CASSPPVAAGGVVQYF
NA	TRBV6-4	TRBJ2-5	CASSDSPGAYEKTQYF
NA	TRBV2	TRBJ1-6	CASSYNRDDNSPLHF
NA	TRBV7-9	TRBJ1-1	CASSKGGNTEAFF
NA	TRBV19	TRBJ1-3	CASSTPDSRLSGNTIYF
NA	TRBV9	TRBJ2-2	CASSVVNGELFF